This is a list of T cell receptor beta chains from one sample in a study of a mutant IDH1 vaccine in newly diagnosed glioma. The data were produced by immunoSEQ multiplex PCR, yet TCRdb's version contains in-frame clones alone and is incomplete. The sample lists just under 95,000 clones; under 90% were seen once. The sequencing here drew on PBMCs, taken from a glioma patient treated with radiotherapy, temozolomide or both. All receptors derive from a woman in her fifties or sixties with glioma. Both conserved end residues are part of each CDR3. Each record gives: V gene, J gene, clone size, D gene, CDR3 protein, CDR3 DNA. The D gene is left open where the match is weak. Expanded clones are given a class, and other clones once, few, many or no size at all.

TRBV5-6	TRBJ2-5	.	.	CASSLAAQETQYF	TGTGCCAGCAGCTTGGCAGCTCAAGAGACCCAGTACTTC
TRBV27	TRBJ2-2	.	.	CASSLRFAGELFF	TGTGCCAGCAGTTTGCGATTTGCCGGGGAGCTGTTTTTT
TRBV6-1	TRBJ1-4	.	.	CASRRTPTNEKLFF	TGTGCCAGCAGGCGGACACCAACTAATGAAAAACTGTTTTTT
TRBV15	TRBJ2-1	.	.	CATRQIPYNEQFF	TGTGCCACCAGACAGATCCCATACAATGAGCAGTTCTTC
TRBV5-6	TRBJ1-5	.	.	CASRNGVFSNQPQHF	TGTGCCAGCAGGAATGGGGTGTTTAGCAATCAGCCCCAGCATTTT
TRBV5-4	TRBJ2-5	.	.	CASSLLAGQETQYF	TGTGCCAGCAGCTTGCTCGCGGGGCAAGAGACCCAGTACTTC
TRBV30	TRBJ1-5	.	TRBD1	CAWSPTDRGHSSNQPQHF	TGTGCCTGGAGTCCGACCGACAGGGGCCACTCTAGCAATCAGCCCCAGCATTTT
TRBV10-3	TRBJ1-2	.	.	CAISLNRGYTF	TGTGCCATCAGTCTGAATAGAGGCTACACCTTC
TRBV18	TRBJ1-1	.	.	CASSPPKGETFF	TGTGCCAGCTCACCCCCGAAGGGAGAGACTTTCTTT
TRBV12-5	TRBJ2-7	.	.	CASGAYEQYF	TGTGCTAGTGGGGCGTACGAGCAGTACTTC
TRBV7-3	TRBJ2-5	.	TRBD2	CASSLAGGAITETQYF	TGTGCCAGCAGCTTAGCGGGGGGCGCCATCACAGAGACCCAGTACTTC
TRBV4-3	TRBJ2-5	.	.	CASSQDSGETQYF	TGCGCCAGCAGCCAAGATTCAGGAGAGACCCAGTACTTC
TRBV6-1	TRBJ2-7	.	.	CASSASIPGEQYF	TGTGCCAGCAGTGCCAGTATACCGGGGGAGCAGTACTTC
TRBV4-2	TRBJ1-5	.	.	CASSQVIGPNQPQHF	TGTGCCAGCAGCCAAGTGATAGGGCCTAATCAGCCCCAGCATTTT
TRBV30	TRBJ2-7	.	TRBD1	CAWSAGQGANEQYF	TGTGCCTGGAGTGCGGGGCAGGGGGCCAACGAGCAGTACTTC
TRBV7-3	TRBJ1-1	.	.	CASSVGTDTEAFF	TGTGCCAGCAGCGTTGGGACGGACACTGAAGCTTTCTTT
TRBV14	TRBJ2-1	.	TRBD2	CASSLTGLVHSSQFF	TGTGCCAGCAGCCTCACGGGACTAGTACACAGCTCGCAGTTCTTC
TRBV30	TRBJ1-1	.	.	CAWSQFTEAFF	TGTGCCTGGAGTCAGTTCACTGAAGCTTTCTTT
TRBV7-8	TRBJ1-4	.	TRBD1	CASSFRGQGYEKLFF	TGTGCCAGCAGCTTCCGGGGACAGGGGTATGAAAAACTGTTTTTT
TRBV5-1	TRBJ1-2	few	TRBD1	CASSSMFGQGLGYTF	TGCGCCAGCAGCAGTATGTTCGGACAGGGACTTGGCTACACCTTC
TRBV2	TRBJ1-2	.	TRBD1	CASIRTGGGYTF	TGTGCCAGCATTCGGACAGGGGGCGGCTACACCTTC
TRBV9	TRBJ2-7	once	.	CASSAAGSGPNYEQYF	TGTGCCAGCAGCGCCGCCGGTTCCGGCCCTAACTACGAGCAGTACTTC
TRBV11-2	TRBJ2-2	.	.	CASSSQGVDTGELFF	TGTGCCAGCAGCTCGCAGGGAGTCGACACCGGGGAGCTGTTTTTT
TRBV4-3	TRBJ2-4	.	.	CASSQNTGENIQYF	TGCGCCAGCAGCCAAAATACGGGGGAAAACATTCAGTACTTC
TRBV9	TRBJ2-5	.	.	CASSVEAGTETQYF	TGTGCCAGCAGCGTAGAGGCGGGAACAGAGACCCAGTACTTC
TRBV9	TRBJ2-1	.	.	CASSVSPYNEQFF	TGTGCCAGCAGCGTAAGTCCCTACAATGAGCAGTTCTTC
TRBV14	TRBJ2-1	.	TRBD1	CASSLPGTGINEQFF	TGTGCCAGCAGCCTCCCCGGGACAGGGATCAATGAGCAGTTCTTC
TRBV6-5	TRBJ1-1	few	.	CASSPGRGLNTEAFF	TGTGCCAGCAGCCCCGGTCGGGGATTGAACACTGAAGCTTTCTTT
TRBV2	TRBJ1-2	.	TRBD1	CASRAVRDSILNYGYTF	TGTGCCAGCAGGGCCGTTCGGGACAGCATTCTCAACTATGGCTACACCTTC
TRBV18	TRBJ2-7	.	TRBD1	CASSPSGQGVYEQYF	TGTGCCAGCTCACCCTCGGGACAGGGCGTCTACGAGCAGTACTTC
TRBV28	TRBJ2-5	.	TRBD2	CASSTRGGEETQYF	TGTGCCAGCAGTACCCGGGGGGGAGAAGAGACCCAGTACTTC
TRBV11-2	TRBJ1-2	.	.	CASSQSGVHYTF	TGTGCCAGCAGCCAAAGCGGGGTCCACTACACCTTC
TRBV15	TRBJ2-7	.	TRBD2	CATSRDSGGAYEQYF	TGTGCCACCAGCAGAGATAGCGGGGGGGCTTACGAGCAGTACTTC
TRBV5-1	TRBJ1-1	.	.	CASYLAPGMDTEAFF	TGCGCCAGCTACTTGGCCCCAGGGATGGACACTGAAGCTTTCTTT
TRBV27	TRBJ2-2	.	.	CASSLGPNTGELFF	TGTGCCAGCAGTTTAGGGCCAAACACCGGGGAGCTGTTTTTT
TRBV6-1	TRBJ1-6	.	.	CASSAGPYNSPLHF	TGTGCCAGCAGTGCCGGCCCCTATAATTCACCCCTCCACTTT
TRBV6-1	TRBJ1-5	.	TRBD1	CASSSQGSQHF	TGTGCCAGCAGTTCACAGGGGAGCCAGCATTTT
TRBV9	TRBJ2-3	.	TRBD2	CASSDRLAGYGTDTQYF	TGTGCCAGCAGCGACCGACTAGCGGGGTATGGAACAGATACGCAGTATTTT
TRBV18	TRBJ1-4	.	TRBD1	CASSLGTDEKLFF	TGTGCCAGCTCACTCGGGACAGATGAAAAACTGTTTTTT
TRBV2	TRBJ1-1	few	TRBD1	CASRGQGMNTEAFF	TGTGCCAGCAGGGGACAGGGGATGAACACTGAAGCTTTCTTT
TRBV5-7	TRBJ2-2	once	.	CASSRPASGELFF	TGTGCCAGCAGCCGACCAGCCTCCGGGGAGCTGTTTTTT
TRBV9	TRBJ2-2	.	TRBD1	CASSLAGTVNTGELFF	TGTGCCAGCAGCTTAGCCGGGACAGTAAACACCGGGGAGCTGTTTTTT